A selection of T cell receptor beta chains follows, all from one sample in a study of PD-L1 blockade in urothelial cancer. Some clones are missing from TCRdb's copy, which holds only in-frame ones; the method was immunoSEQ multiplex PCR. Of 95,000 or so clones in the sample, over 75% were seen once. Source: PBMCs, taken around atezolizumab (anti-PD-L1) treatment. The receptors were sampled from a man between 60 and 75 years old with urothelial cancer. Both conserved end residues are part of each CDR3. Fields, in order: clone size, D gene, V gene, J gene, CDR3 DNA, CDR3 protein. D genes are given only for firm matches. Rows give clone size only sometimes, using once, few, many, or a class for an expanded clone.

size: -; D: -; V: TRBV29-1; J: TRBJ2-3; DNA: TGCAGCGTTACCCGGGACACTAGCACAGATACGCAGTATTTT; CDR3: CSVTRDTSTDTQYF
size: -; D: -; V: TRBV10-2; J: TRBJ1-5; DNA: TGCGCCAGCAATCAGGGGAACAATCAGCCCCAGCATTTT; CDR3: CASNQGNNQPQHF
size: -; D: TRBD2; V: TRBV7-7; J: TRBJ2-1; DNA: TGTGCTAGCAGCTTAGAGGCGGGAGCTGGTAATGAGCAGTTCTTC; CDR3: CASSLEAGAGNEQFF
size: -; D: -; V: TRBV29-1; J: TRBJ1-2; DNA: TGCAGCGTTGAAGATCAGCCACAGGACGGCTATGGCTACACCTTC; CDR3: CSVEDQPQDGYGYTF
size: -; D: -; V: TRBV6-1; J: TRBJ2-5; DNA: TGTGCCAGCAGTGTTATCAGGGACGGGTGGGGGCGAGAGACCCAGTACTTC; CDR3: CASSVIRDGWGRETQYF
size: -; D: TRBD2; V: TRBV6-5; J: TRBJ2-5; DNA: TGTGCCAGCACCTCTCGGGGGGGAACCCAGTACTTC; CDR3: CASTSRGGTQYF
size: -; D: -; V: TRBV18; J: TRBJ1-6; DNA: TGTGCCAGCTCACCGAACGGACAGAATTCACCCCTCCACTTT; CDR3: CASSPNGQNSPLHF
size: -; D: -; V: TRBV2; J: TRBJ1-2; DNA: TGTGCCAGCAAACTGGAGATAACTAACTATGGCTACACCTTC; CDR3: CASKLEITNYGYTF
size: once; D: TRBD2; V: TRBV10-1; J: TRBJ2-3; DNA: TGCGCCAGCAGTAAAGCTAGCGGGACGAAAACAGATACGCAGTATTTT; CDR3: CASSKASGTKTDTQYF
size: -; D: -; V: TRBV5-1; J: TRBJ1-1; DNA: TGCGCCAGCAGCTTGGCGGGGGGGTTAACTGAAGCTTTCTTT; CDR3: CASSLAGGLTEAFF
size: -; D: -; V: TRBV5-1; J: TRBJ2-5; DNA: TGCGCCAGCAGGCTGGGGGACACTCAAGAGACCCAGTACTTC; CDR3: CASRLGDTQETQYF
size: -; D: -; V: TRBV6-1; J: TRBJ1-2; DNA: TGTGCCAGCACTAGCGGGGCCGGAAGCGGCTACACCTTC; CDR3: CASTSGAGSGYTF
size: -; D: -; V: TRBV4-3; J: TRBJ1-2; DNA: TGCGCCAGCAGCCAGAACGGCCTTGGGACAAACTATGGCTACACCTTC; CDR3: CASSQNGLGTNYGYTF
size: -; D: -; V: TRBV6-5; J: TRBJ1-5; DNA: TGTGCCAGCAGTTACGGTCCGGGGGGGTGGGCCCAGCATTTT; CDR3: CASSYGPGGWAQHF
size: -; D: -; V: TRBV28; J: TRBJ1-2; DNA: TGTGCCAGCACCCTACAGGGTGGAGGCTACACCTTC; CDR3: CASTLQGGGYTF
size: -; D: TRBD1; V: TRBV6-1; J: TRBJ1-2; DNA: TGTGCCAGCAGTGCCCAATTCCGGGGACAGGGGTCCTATGGCTACACCTTC; CDR3: CASSAQFRGQGSYGYTF
size: -; D: -; V: TRBV28; J: TRBJ2-7; DNA: TGTGCCAGCAAGACGACCGGGACATACGAGCAGTACTTC; CDR3: CASKTTGTYEQYF
size: -; D: -; V: TRBV30; J: TRBJ2-6; DNA: TGTGCCTACGCTGCCGGGGGGGCCAACGTCCTGACTTTC; CDR3: CAYAAGGANVLTF
size: -; D: -; V: TRBV7-3; J: TRBJ2-2; DNA: TGTGCCAGCAGCTTAATCGGAGGGGATAACACCGGGGAGCTGTTTTTT; CDR3: CASSLIGGDNTGELFF
size: -; D: -; V: TRBV19; J: TRBJ2-5; DNA: TGTGCCAGTGCGGGACAGACGAAAGAGACCCAGTACTTC; CDR3: CASAGQTKETQYF
size: few; D: -; V: TRBV7-9; J: TRBJ2-2; DNA: TGTGCCAGCAGCTCTCAGGGGTGGGGCACCGGGGAGCTGTTTTTT; CDR3: CASSSQGWGTGELFF
size: -; D: -; V: TRBV25-1; J: TRBJ2-2; DNA: TGTGCCAGCAGTGAACCTGGCCAGACCGGGGAGCTGTTTTTT; CDR3: CASSEPGQTGELFF
size: -; D: -; V: TRBV6-5; J: TRBJ1-5; DNA: TGTGCCAGCAGTCTCGGAGGTGAGAGCAATCAGCCCCAGCATTTT; CDR3: CASSLGGESNQPQHF
size: -; D: TRBD1; V: TRBV4-1; J: TRBJ1-5; DNA: TGCGCCAGCAGCTTAACAGGGGAGGCACAGCCCCAGCATTTT; CDR3: CASSLTGEAQPQHF
size: -; D: TRBD1; V: TRBV5-1; J: TRBJ2-7; DNA: TGCGCCAGCAGGACAGGGCCGTTCGACGAGCAGTACTTC; CDR3: CASRTGPFDEQYF
size: -; D: -; V: TRBV5-4; J: TRBJ1-1; DNA: TGTGCCAGCAGCTGGGGACATCTGAACACTGAAGCTTTCTTT; CDR3: CASSWGHLNTEAFF
size: -; D: -; V: TRBV10-2; J: TRBJ1-1; DNA: TGCGCCAGCAGTGAGTGGGCGATGAACACTGAAGCTTTCTTT; CDR3: CASSEWAMNTEAFF
size: -; D: -; V: TRBV5-6; J: TRBJ2-1; DNA: TGTGCCAGCAGCTTGCGACAGGTCTACAATGAGCAGTTCTTC; CDR3: CASSLRQVYNEQFF
size: few; D: -; V: TRBV7-9; J: TRBJ1-5; DNA: TGTGCCAGCAGCTTAGAAGGTAGGGGCTACAATCAGCCCCAGCATTTT; CDR3: CASSLEGRGYNQPQHF
size: once; D: TRBD2; V: TRBV2; J: TRBJ2-1; DNA: TGTGCCAGCAGTCAAGGCGATAGCGGGGCCCACAATGAGCAGTTCTTC; CDR3: CASSQGDSGAHNEQFF
size: once; D: -; V: TRBV9; J: TRBJ2-2; DNA: TGTGCCAGCAGCCCTTTTTCGAGCCTTGACACCGGGGAGCTGTTTTTT; CDR3: CASSPFSSLDTGELFF
size: -; D: -; V: TRBV4-3; J: TRBJ2-7; DNA: TGCGCCAGCAGCCAAGAGTCGGGTGTTGCGAGATACGAGCAGTACTTC; CDR3: CASSQESGVARYEQYF
size: -; D: TRBD1; V: TRBV7-9; J: TRBJ2-7; DNA: TGTGCCAGCAGCTTAGCCGGGACAGGGTGGTACGAGCAGTACTTC; CDR3: CASSLAGTGWYEQYF
size: once; D: -; V: TRBV7-9; J: TRBJ2-1; DNA: TGTGCCAGCAGCTCAGAACCCGGACTACAATACAATGAGCAGTTCTTC; CDR3: CASSSEPGLQYNEQFF
size: -; D: -; V: TRBV6-5; J: TRBJ1-5; DNA: TGTGCCAGCAGTACCACGGGGAGCCATCAGCCCCAGCATTTT; CDR3: CASSTTGSHQPQHF
size: -; D: -; V: TRBV11-3; J: TRBJ1-1; DNA: TGTGCCAGCAGCTTAGAAGGAGACACTGAAGCTTTCTTT; CDR3: CASSLEGDTEAFF
size: -; D: TRBD1; V: TRBV9; J: TRBJ2-7; DNA: TGTGCCAGCAGCGTCGCTTCGGACAGGATCTACGAGCAGTACTTC; CDR3: CASSVASDRIYEQYF
size: -; D: -; V: TRBV7-5; J: TRBJ2-7; DNA: TGTGCCAGAAGCCCACCGGGCCAGGGGGCCTACGAGCAGTACTTC; CDR3: CARSPPGQGAYEQYF
size: -; D: -; V: TRBV2; J: TRBJ2-7; DNA: TGTGCCGAGGGGGGGCAGGGGGAGCAGTACTTC; CDR3: CAEGGQGEQYF
size: -; D: -; V: TRBV9; J: TRBJ2-3; DNA: TGTGCCAGCAGCCGCGACAGAGTGGTCGGAGATACGCAGTATTTT; CDR3: CASSRDRVVGDTQYF
size: -; D: -; V: TRBV13; J: TRBJ2-1; DNA: TGTGCCAGCAGCCAACGGAACGGAAGGAGGTCCAATGAGCAGTTCTTC; CDR3: CASSQRNGRRSNEQFF
size: once; D: TRBD2; V: TRBV28; J: TRBJ2-2; DNA: TGTGCCAGCAACGGGTTTGGCAGCCACATACGAGCGGGAGGGGAATATAACACCGGGGAGCTGTTTTTT; CDR3: CASNGFGSHIRAGGEYNTGELFF